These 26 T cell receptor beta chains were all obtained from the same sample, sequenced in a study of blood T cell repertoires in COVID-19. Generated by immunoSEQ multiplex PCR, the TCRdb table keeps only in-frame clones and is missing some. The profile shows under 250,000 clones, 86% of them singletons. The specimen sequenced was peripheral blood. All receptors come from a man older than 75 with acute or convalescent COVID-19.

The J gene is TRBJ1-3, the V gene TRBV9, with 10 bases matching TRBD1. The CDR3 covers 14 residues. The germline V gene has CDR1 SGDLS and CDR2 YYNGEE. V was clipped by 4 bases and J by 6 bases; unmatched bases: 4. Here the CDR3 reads CASSPRQGANTIYF. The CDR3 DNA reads TGTGCCAGCAGCCCCAGACAGGGGGCAAACACCATATATTTT.

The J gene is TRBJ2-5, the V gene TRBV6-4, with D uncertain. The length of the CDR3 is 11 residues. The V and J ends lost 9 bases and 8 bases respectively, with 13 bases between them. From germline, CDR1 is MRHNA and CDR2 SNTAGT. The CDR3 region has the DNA TGTGCCAGGGAGCTCCGATTAACCCAGTACTTC. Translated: CARELRLTQYF.

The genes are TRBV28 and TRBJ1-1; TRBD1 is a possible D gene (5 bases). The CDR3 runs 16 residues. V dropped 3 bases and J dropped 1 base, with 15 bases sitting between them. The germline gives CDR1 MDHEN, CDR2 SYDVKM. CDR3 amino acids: CASSLSRPGGNTEAFF. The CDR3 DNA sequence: TGTGCCAGCAGTTTGTCCCGGCCCGGGGGGAACACTGAAGCTTTCTTT.

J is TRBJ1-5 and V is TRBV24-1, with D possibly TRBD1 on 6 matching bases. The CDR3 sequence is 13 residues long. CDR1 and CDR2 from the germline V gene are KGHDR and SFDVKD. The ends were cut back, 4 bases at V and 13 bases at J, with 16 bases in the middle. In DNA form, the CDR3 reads TGTGCCACCAGTGACGTAGATGGGGGCTTACAGCATTTT. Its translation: CATSDVDGGLQHF.

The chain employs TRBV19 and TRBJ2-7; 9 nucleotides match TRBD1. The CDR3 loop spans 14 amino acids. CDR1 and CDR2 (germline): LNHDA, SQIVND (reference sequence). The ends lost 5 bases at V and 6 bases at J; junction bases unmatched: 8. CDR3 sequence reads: CASSAPGQGSEQYF. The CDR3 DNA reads TGTGCCAGTAGTGCACCGGGACAGGGATCCGAGCAGTACTTC.

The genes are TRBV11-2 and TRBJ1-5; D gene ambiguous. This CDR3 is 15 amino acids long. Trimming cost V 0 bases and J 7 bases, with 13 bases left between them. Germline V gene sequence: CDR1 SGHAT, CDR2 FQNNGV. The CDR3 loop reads CASSLDMNPGQPQHF. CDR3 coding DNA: TGTGCCAGCAGCTTAGATATGAACCCGGGGCAGCCCCAGCATTTT.

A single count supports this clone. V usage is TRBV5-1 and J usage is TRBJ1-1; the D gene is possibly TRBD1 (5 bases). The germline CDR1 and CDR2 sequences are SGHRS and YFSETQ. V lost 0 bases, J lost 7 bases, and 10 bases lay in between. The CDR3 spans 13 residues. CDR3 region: CASSLGGTGEAFF. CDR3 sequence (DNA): TGCGCCAGCAGCTTGGGGGGAACAGGTGAAGCTTTCTTT.

The CDR3 DNA sequence: TGTGCCAGCAGCTCGAGCCCGGTAGAGACCCAGTACTTC. Its protein product is CASSSSPVETQYF. The V and J genes are TRBV7-2 and TRBJ2-5; D is unresolved. Trimming removed 4 bases at V and 4 bases at J, with 10 bases between. Germline V lookup: CDR1 SGHTA, CDR2 FQGNSA. The CDR3 runs 13 residues.

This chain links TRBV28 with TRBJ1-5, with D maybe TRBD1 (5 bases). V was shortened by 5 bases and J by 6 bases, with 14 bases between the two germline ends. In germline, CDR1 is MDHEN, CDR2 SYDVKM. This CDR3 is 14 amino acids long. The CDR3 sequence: CASSASGGGQPQHF. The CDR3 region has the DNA TGTGCCAGCAGTGCCTCGGGGGGTGGTCAGCCCCAGCATTTT.

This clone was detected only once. CDR3 residues: CASSPGQSLAKNIQYF. The CDR3 DNA reads as TGTGCCAGCAGCCCCGGACAGAGCCTAGCCAAAAACATTCAGTACTTC. V usage is TRBV5-4 and J usage is TRBJ2-4; a weak D match, TRBD1 (6 bases). V lost 4 bases and J 0 bases, leaving 14 bases between the germline ends. Germline assignment: CDR1 SGHNT and CDR2 YYREEE (reference sequence). There are 16 residues in the CDR3.

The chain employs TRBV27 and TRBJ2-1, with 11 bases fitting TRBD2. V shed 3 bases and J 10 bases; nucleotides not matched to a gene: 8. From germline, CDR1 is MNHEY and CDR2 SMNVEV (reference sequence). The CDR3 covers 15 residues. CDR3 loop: CASSLSPLAGDEQFF. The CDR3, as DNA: TGTGCCAGCAGTTTGTCCCCACTAGCGGGAGACGAGCAGTTCTTC.

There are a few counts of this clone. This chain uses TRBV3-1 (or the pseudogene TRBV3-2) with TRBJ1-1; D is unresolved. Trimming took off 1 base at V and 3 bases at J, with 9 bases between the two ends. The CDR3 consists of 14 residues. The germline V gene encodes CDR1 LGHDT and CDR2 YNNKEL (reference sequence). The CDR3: CASSQGIGDTEAFF. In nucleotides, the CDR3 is TGTGCCAGCAGCCAAGGCATTGGAGACACTGAAGCTTTCTTT.

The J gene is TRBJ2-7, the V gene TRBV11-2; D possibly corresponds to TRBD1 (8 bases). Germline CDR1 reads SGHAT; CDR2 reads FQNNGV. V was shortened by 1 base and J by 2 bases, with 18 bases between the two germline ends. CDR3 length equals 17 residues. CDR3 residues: CASSLGGGTGLAYEQYF. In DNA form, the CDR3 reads TGTGCCAGCAGCTTAGGGGGAGGGACAGGCCTTGCCTACGAGCAGTACTTC.

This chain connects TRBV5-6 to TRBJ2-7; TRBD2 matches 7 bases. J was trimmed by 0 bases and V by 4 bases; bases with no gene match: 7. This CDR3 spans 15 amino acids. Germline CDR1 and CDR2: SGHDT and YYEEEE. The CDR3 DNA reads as TGTGCCAGCAGCGCCCAGGGCGGGAGCTCCTACGAGCAGTACTTC. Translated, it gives CASSAQGGSSYEQYF.

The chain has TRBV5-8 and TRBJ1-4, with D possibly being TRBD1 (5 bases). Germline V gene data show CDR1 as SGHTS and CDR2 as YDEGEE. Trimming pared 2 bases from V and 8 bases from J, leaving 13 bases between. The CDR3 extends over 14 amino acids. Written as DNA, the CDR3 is TGTGCCAGCAGCTTAAGCAGGGCCCGAGAAAAACTGTTTTTT. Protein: CASSLSRAREKLFF. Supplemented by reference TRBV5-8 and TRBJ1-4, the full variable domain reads EAGVTQSPTHLIKTRGQQATLRCSPISGHTSVYWYQQALGLGLQFLLWYDEGEERNRGNFPPRFSGRQFPNYSSELNVNALELEDSALYLCASSLSRAREKLFFGSGTQLSVL.

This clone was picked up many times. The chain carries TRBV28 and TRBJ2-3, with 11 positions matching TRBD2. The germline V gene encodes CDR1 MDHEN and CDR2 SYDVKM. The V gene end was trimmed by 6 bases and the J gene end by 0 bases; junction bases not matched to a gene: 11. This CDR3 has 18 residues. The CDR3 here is CASSPSGRFLTSTDTQYF. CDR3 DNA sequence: TGTGCCAGCAGCCCTAGCGGGAGGTTCCTCACGAGCACAGATACGCAGTATTTT.

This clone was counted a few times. The CDR3 DNA sequence: TGTGCCAGCAGCCCCGGACTGTTGAGCTCCTACGAGCAGTACTTC. Translation gives CASSPGLLSSYEQYF. This chain links TRBV3-1 (or the pseudogene TRBV3-2) with TRBJ2-7; tentative D call: TRBD2 (5 bases). CDR1 and CDR2 (germline): LGHDT, YNNKEL (reference sequence). Trimming took 4 bases from V and 0 from J, leaving 13 bases between them. The CDR3 loop spans 15 amino acids.

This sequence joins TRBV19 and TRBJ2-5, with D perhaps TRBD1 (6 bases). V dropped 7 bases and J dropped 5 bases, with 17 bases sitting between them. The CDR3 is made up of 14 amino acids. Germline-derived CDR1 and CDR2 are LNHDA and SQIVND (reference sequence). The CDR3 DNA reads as TGTGCCAGTACCAAAAAGACAAGGGGGGAGACCCAGTACTTC. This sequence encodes CASTKKTRGETQYF.

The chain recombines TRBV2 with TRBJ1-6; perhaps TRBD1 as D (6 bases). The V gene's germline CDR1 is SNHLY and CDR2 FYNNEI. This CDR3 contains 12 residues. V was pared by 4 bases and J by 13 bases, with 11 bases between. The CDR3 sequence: CASSVEGVPLHF. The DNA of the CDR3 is TGTGCCAGCAGTGTTGAGGGGGTCCCCCTCCACTTT.

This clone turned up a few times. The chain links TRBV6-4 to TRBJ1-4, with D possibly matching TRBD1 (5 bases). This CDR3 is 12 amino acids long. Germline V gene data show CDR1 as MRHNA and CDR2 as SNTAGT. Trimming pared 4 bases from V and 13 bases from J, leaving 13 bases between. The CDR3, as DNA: TGTGCCAGCAGTGTTCGCCCCCAGGGACTGTTTTTT. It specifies CASSVRPQGLFF.

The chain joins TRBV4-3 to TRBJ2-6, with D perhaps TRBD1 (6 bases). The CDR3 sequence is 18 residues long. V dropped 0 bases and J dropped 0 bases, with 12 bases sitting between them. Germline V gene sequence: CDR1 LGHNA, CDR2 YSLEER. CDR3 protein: CASSQEAQGFSGANVLTF. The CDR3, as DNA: TGCGCCAGCAGCCAAGAGGCACAGGGATTCTCTGGGGCCAACGTCCTGACTTTC.

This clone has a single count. CDR3 sequence: CASSESRPPEKLFF. The CDR3 coding sequence is TGTGCCAGCAGCGAGTCCAGGCCTCCTGAAAAACTGTTTTTT. The chain joins TRBV9 to TRBJ1-4; D call uncertain. The V end was cut by 3 bases, the J end by 7 bases, with 13 bases between. The CDR3 sequence is 14 residues long. Germline V CDR1 and CDR2: SGDLS, YYNGEE.

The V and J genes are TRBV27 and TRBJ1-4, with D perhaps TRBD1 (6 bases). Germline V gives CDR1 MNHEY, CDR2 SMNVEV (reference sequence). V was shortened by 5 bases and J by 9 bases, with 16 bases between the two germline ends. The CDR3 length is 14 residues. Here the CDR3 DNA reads TGTGCCAGCAGTGGACCAGGGGAGATGAAAAAACTGTTTTTT. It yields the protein CASSGPGEMKKLFF. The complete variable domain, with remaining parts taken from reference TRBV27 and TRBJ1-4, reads EAQVTQNPRYLITVTGKKLTVTCSQNMNHEYMSWYRQDPGLGLRQIYYSMNVEVTDKGDVPEGYKVSRKEKRNFPLILESPSPNQTSLYFCASSGPGEMKKLFFGSGTQLSVL.

The chain's CDR3 is CASSSREYSNQPQHF. Written as DNA, the CDR3 is TGTGCCAGTAGTAGCCGGGAGTATAGCAATCAGCCCCAGCATTTT. The chain employs TRBV19 and TRBJ1-5; no clear D gene. Trimming took off 4 bases at V and 0 bases at J, with 10 bases between the two ends. This CDR3 has 15 residues. Germline V gives CDR1 LNHDA, CDR2 SQIVND (reference sequence).

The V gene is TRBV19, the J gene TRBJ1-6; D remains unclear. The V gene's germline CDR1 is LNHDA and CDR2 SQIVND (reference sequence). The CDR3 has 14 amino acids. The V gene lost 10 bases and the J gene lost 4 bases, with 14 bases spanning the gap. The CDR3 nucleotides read TGTGCCACCACCACCGGGAATTATAATTCACCCCTCCACTTT. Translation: CATTTGNYNSPLHF.

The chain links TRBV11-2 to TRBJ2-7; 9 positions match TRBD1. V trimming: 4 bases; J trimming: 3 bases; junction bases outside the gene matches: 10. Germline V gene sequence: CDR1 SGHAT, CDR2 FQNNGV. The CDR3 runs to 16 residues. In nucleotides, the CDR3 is TGTGCCAGCAGCTCTACGGACAGGGGAATAAACTACGAGCAGTACTTC. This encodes CASSSTDRGINYEQYF. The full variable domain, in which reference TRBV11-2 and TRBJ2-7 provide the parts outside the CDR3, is EAGVAQSPRYKIIEKRQSVAFWCNPISGHATLYWYQQILGQGPKLLIQFQNNGVVDDSQLPKDRFSAERLKGVDSTLKIQPAKLEDSAVYLCASSSTDRGINYEQYFGPGTRLTVT.